This TCR beta chain was observed in a study of T cells in Graves' hyperthyroidism and ophthalmopathy. Background on the study: The blood sample was taken at first diagnosis, before treatment began. Notes on the study in general: Among clonotypes expanded in thyroid above 0.001, most were also found in blood.

This clonotype came up many times. The antigen remains unidentified. From RNA transcripts, TCR beta CDR3 regions were amplified. First-round RT-PCR with HTBI primers amplified the TCR CDR3 region. Using its own MiXCR run on the multiplex PCR reads, TCRdb lists one record per CDR3 protein. Of fewer than 400,000 distinct CDR3 sequences listed, around a sixth are singletons. Germline V gene data show CDR1 as KGHSH and CDR2 as LQKENI. The V end lost 3 bases, the J end lost 3 bases, and 8 bases lay between the germline ends. This CDR3 comprises 13 residues. The patients, who ranged from 18 to 65 in age, presented with newly diagnosed hyperthyroidism lasting under 2 months.

V and J are TRBV18 and TRBJ1-1, with unresolved D. The clonotype originates from a man younger than 45 with Graves' hyperthyroidism. The material sequenced was blood. The CDR3 nucleotides are TGTGCCAGCTCACCGATGAGGGACACTGAAGCTTTCTTT. The encoded protein is CASSPMRDTEAFF.